These 32 T cell receptor beta chains came from one sample sequenced in a study of blood T cell repertoires in COVID-19 (dated by TCRdb to 2018 to 2020). The receptor library was made with the immunoSEQ multiplex PCR assay. The source is immuneACCESS, and TCRdb retained only in-frame sequences with V and J called. Part of the clones is not carried over; for the studies checked, unresolved V genes explain less than half of this, and the remainder is unexplained. The sample yields about 250,000 clones; around 88% were counted once. The top ten clonotypes cover around 6% of the sample. Sequencing was done on a sample of peripheral blood. These TCRs come from a man of 80 years or more with acute or convalescent COVID-19.

The DNA for the CDR3 is TGTGCCAGCTCCCGGACAGGGGGCAAAGTGAACACTGAAGCTTTCTTT. It encodes CASSRTGGKVNTEAFF. The chain recombines TRBV28 with TRBJ1-1, with TRBD1 matching over 11 bases. Germline V gene lookup returns CDR1 MDHEN and CDR2 SYDVKM. V was clipped by 8 bases and J by 0 bases; unmatched bases: 8. CDR3 size: 16 residues. Combining the CDR3 with reference TRBV28 and TRBJ1-1 gives the whole variable domain DVKVTQSSRYLVKRTGEKVFLECVQDMDHENMFWYRQDPGLGLRLIYFSYDVKMKEKGDIPEGYSVSREKKERFSLILESASTNQTSMYLCASSRTGGKVNTEAFFGQGTRLTVV.

The chain joins TRBV28 to TRBJ1-2; TRBD1 agrees at 7 bases. Germline assignment: CDR1 MDHEN and CDR2 SYDVKM. The V segment lost 9 bases and the J segment 2 bases; nucleotides outside the gene matches: 3. The CDR3 covers 12 residues. This chain's CDR3 is CASMTGNYGYTF. The CDR3 coding sequence is TGTGCCAGTATGACAGGGAACTATGGCTACACCTTC.

The chain employs TRBV30 and TRBJ1-1, with D possibly being TRBD1 (5 bases). CDR1 and CDR2 (germline): GTSNPN, SVGIG (reference sequence). There are 11 residues in the CDR3. V lost 4 bases and J lost 6, with 9 bases in between. The chain's CDR3 is CAWTDRAEAFF. The CDR3 nucleotides read TGTGCCTGGACCGACAGAGCTGAAGCTTTCTTT.

This clone was counted a single time. The chain joins TRBV6-2 or TRBV6-3 to TRBJ2-3; 9 positions match TRBD2. The V gene's germline CDR1 is MNHEY and CDR2 SVGEGT. V dropped 4 bases and J dropped 0; count of bases not matched to a gene: 11. This CDR3 comprises 18 residues. CDR3 DNA: TGTGCCAGCAGTTTCGACACACGACTAGCGGCTAGCACAGATACGCAGTATTTT. This sequence encodes CASSFDTRLAASTDTQYF.

The rearrangement uses TRBV2 and TRBJ1-1; perhaps TRBD1 as D (5 bases). The germline V gene encodes CDR1 SNHLY and CDR2 FYNNEI. Trimming took 9 bases from V and 1 from J, leaving 9 bases between them. This CDR3 is built from 12 residues. The CDR3 reads CASRGGNTEAFF. In DNA form, the CDR3 reads TGTGCCAGTCGGGGGGGGAACACTGAAGCTTTCTTT.

The rearrangement links TRBV27 to TRBJ2-5, with 9 bases lining up with TRBD1. Germline CDR1 is MNHEY and CDR2 is SMNVEV (reference sequence). The CDR3 is 16 amino acids. V shed 6 bases, J shed 5 bases, and the junction held 13 bases outside the gene matches. CDR3 nucleotides: TGTGCCAGCAGCCCCGACGGGACAGGGTTAGCGGAGACCCAGTACTTC. Encoded protein: CASSPDGTGLAETQYF.

Here the CDR3 reads CASSLDRDNEQFF. As DNA, the CDR3 is TGTGCCAGCAGCCTGGACAGGGACAATGAGCAGTTCTTC. The rearrangement links TRBV7-3 to TRBJ2-1; TRBD1 agrees at 8 bases. The germline CDR1 and CDR2 sequences are SGHTA and FQGTGA. V dropped 5 bases and J dropped 5; count of bases not matched to a gene: 2. The CDR3 has 13 residues. The full variable domain, completed using reference TRBV7-3 and TRBJ2-1, is GAGVSQTPSNKVTEKGKYVELRCDPISGHTALYWYRQSLGQGPEFLIYFQGTGAADDSGLPNDRFFAVRPEGSVSTLKIQRTERGDSAVYLCASSLDRDNEQFFGPGTRLTVL.

V is TRBV28 and J is TRBJ1-1; D gene ambiguous. V lost 5 bases and J lost 4, with 11 bases in between. CDR3 length equals 13 residues. Per germline, CDR1 MDHEN and CDR2 SYDVKM. Here the CDR3 DNA reads TGTGCCAGCAGTGACCAGCGGGCCACTGAAGCTTTCTTT. This encodes CASSDQRATEAFF.

This chain joins TRBV30 and TRBJ1-5; TRBD1 matches 10 bases. J gave up 4 bases and V 3 bases, and 12 bases lay outside the gene matches. The germline V gene has CDR1 GTSNPN and CDR2 SVGIG (reference sequence). The CDR3 length is 17 residues. The CDR3 DNA sequence: TGTGCCTGGAGCGCTCCTTGGGGACAGGGGACGAATCAGCCCCAGCATTTT. Its protein product is CAWSAPWGQGTNQPQHF.

The rearrangement uses TRBV19 and TRBJ2-1; TRBD2 is a possible D gene (6 bases). CDR1 LNHDA and CDR2 SQIVND come from the germline V gene (reference sequence). Trimming shortened V by 5 bases and J by 7 bases, and 15 bases separated the two germline ends. This CDR3 contains 14 residues. CDR3 sequence: CASSVGGPVNEQFF. The CDR3 DNA reads as TGTGCCAGTAGTGTAGGAGGGCCAGTTAATGAGCAGTTCTTC.

As for this clone: This sample also contains other DNA sequences that code for the same CDR3. The chain links TRBV13 to TRBJ2-5; perhaps TRBD1 as D (6 bases). Deletions cut 9 bases from V and 3 bases from J, with 20 bases between. Germline V gene data show CDR1 as PRHDT and CDR2 as FYEKMQ (reference sequence). CDR3 length: 15 amino acids. The CDR3 loop is CARTTQGMSKETQYF. The CDR3 nucleotides are TGTGCCAGGACCACCCAGGGGATGAGTAAAGAGACCCAGTACTTC.

This rearrangement joins TRBV19 to TRBJ2-5; D may be TRBD1 (5 bases). The length of the CDR3 is 14 residues. Germline CDR1 is LNHDA and CDR2 is SQIVND (reference sequence). V was cut by 5 bases and J by 2 bases, with 12 bases left in between. The CDR3 bases are TGTGCCAGTAGTCCCAGCAGGGCTCAAGAGACCCAGTACTTC. It translates to CASSPSRAQETQYF.

This chain uses TRBV28 with TRBJ1-6, with 8 bases fitting TRBD1. V trimming: 4 bases; J trimming: 2 bases; junction bases outside the gene matches: 4. CDR1 is MDHEN, CDR2 SYDVKM, per germline. The CDR3 is 16 residues long. DNA of the CDR3: TGTGCCAGCAGTTCCCAGGGGGCCACCTATAATTCACCCCTCCACTTT. Translated: CASSSQGATYNSPLHF. Variable domain in full (rest from reference TRBV28 and TRBJ1-6): DVKVTQSSRYLVKRTGEKVFLECVQDMDHENMFWYRQDPGLGLRLIYFSYDVKMKEKGDIPEGYSVSREKKERFSLILESASTNQTSMYLCASSSQGATYNSPLHFGNGTRLTVT.

The V and J genes are TRBV28 and TRBJ2-3, with TRBD2 identical over 15 bases. CDR1 is MDHEN, CDR2 SYDVKM, per germline. Trimming removed 4 bases from V and 0 bases from J; junction bases left unmatched: 5. This CDR3 has 18 residues. The CDR3 here is CASSSPGLAGGSTDTQYF. The CDR3 DNA reads TGTGCCAGCAGTTCGCCGGGACTAGCGGGAGGTAGCACAGATACGCAGTATTTT.

The rearrangement uses TRBV5-1 and TRBJ2-2; 8 nucleotides align to TRBD1. Germline CDR1 SGHRS, CDR2 YFSETQ. The length of the CDR3 is 15 residues. Trimming at V came to 4 bases and at J to 0 bases, leaving 2 bases not matched to a gene. The CDR3 protein is CASSMDRANTGELFF. The CDR3 bases are TGCGCCAGCAGCATGGACAGGGCGAACACCGGGGAGCTGTTTTTT.

In this sample, this clone turned up many times. This chain uses TRBV3-1 (or the pseudogene TRBV3-2) with TRBJ2-7, with D possibly TRBD2 on 6 matching bases. Germline V gene data show CDR1 as LGHDT and CDR2 as YNNKEL (reference sequence). This CDR3 contains 17 residues. Trimming removed 4 bases at V and 3 bases at J, with 22 bases between. The CDR3 nucleotides read TGTGCCAGCAGCCTTGGATATGGGGGGAAACCTATCTACGAGCAGTACTTC. Amino acids: CASSLGYGGKPIYEQYF.

This sequence joins TRBV5-1 and TRBJ2-1; 10 positions match TRBD2. The CDR3 sequence is 14 residues long. With 4 bases clipped from V and 4 bases from J, the junction kept 2 bases outside the gene matches. Germline values: CDR1 SGHRS, CDR2 YFSETQ. Here the CDR3 DNA reads TGCGCCAGCAGCAGACTAGCGGGTTACAATGAGCAGTTCTTC. As protein: CASSRLAGYNEQFF.

V usage is TRBV2 and J usage is TRBJ2-3; no clear D. Germline V gene sequence: CDR1 SNHLY, CDR2 FYNNEI. The V and J ends lost 6 bases and 1 base respectively, with 11 bases between them. CDR3 size: 14 residues. The CDR3 is CASSSLLRTDTQYF. The CDR3 coding sequence is TGTGCCAGCAGCTCGTTACTCCGCACAGATACGCAGTATTTT.

In DNA form, the CDR3 reads TGTGCCAGCAGCTCATGGGGGGGGAACTATGGCTACACCTTC. It specifies CASSSWGGNYGYTF. This chain joins TRBV5-4 and TRBJ1-2, with D tentatively TRBD1 (5 bases). V lost 3 bases and J 2 bases, leaving 11 bases between the germline ends. The CDR3 has 14 amino acids. Germline loops: CDR1 SGHNT, CDR2 YYREEE (reference sequence).

The chain links TRBV7-7 to TRBJ1-1; a possible D gene is TRBD1 (5 bases). The CDR3 covers 15 residues. V lost 5 bases, J lost 0 bases, and 13 bases lay in between. Germline V gene lookup returns CDR1 SSHAT and CDR2 FNYEAQ (reference sequence). CDR3 region: CASSPPRALNTEAFF. The CDR3 nucleotides read TGTGCCAGCAGCCCCCCCAGGGCCCTGAACACTGAAGCTTTCTTT.

The rearrangement joins TRBV28 to TRBJ1-2; a weak D match, TRBD1 (6 bases). The ends were cut back, 6 bases at V and 8 bases at J, with 22 bases in the middle. Germline loops: CDR1 MDHEN, CDR2 SYDVKM. The CDR3 spans 15 residues. CDR3 nucleotide sequence: TGTGCCAGCAGCCCAGATATGACAGGCCCCTTGGGCTACACCTTC. Protein product: CASSPDMTGPLGYTF.

As to this clone: One end of the junction fails to match germline, which may point to a read error. The V gene is TRBV5-1, the J gene TRBJ2-1; D call uncertain. There are 13 residues in the CDR3. Germline V gene data show CDR1 as SGHRS and CDR2 as YFSETQ. The CDR3 region has the DNA TGCGCCAGCAGATTGGTCGTAGAGAATGAGCAGTTCTTC. Protein: CASRLVVENEQFF.

The chain has TRBV5-4 and TRBJ1-2, with 9 bases matching TRBD1. Per germline, CDR1 SGHNT and CDR2 YYREEE (reference sequence). The CDR3 has 14 residues. J was trimmed by 7 bases and V by 1 base; bases with no gene match: 5. DNA for the CDR3: TGTGCCAGCAGCTTGACCGGGACAGGGAGTGGCTACACCTTC. Its translation: CASSLTGTGSGYTF.

The chain uses TRBV24-1 and TRBJ2-3; no definite D call. V dropped 4 bases and J dropped 3 bases, with 4 bases sitting between them. The V gene's germline CDR1 is KGHDR and CDR2 SFDVKD. The CDR3 contains 12 residues. The CDR3 here is CATSDTTDTQYF. CDR3 in DNA: TGTGCCACCAGTGACACAACAGATACGCAGTATTTT.

V usage is TRBV7-2 and J usage is TRBJ2-5, with a weak D call TRBD2 (6 bases). Germline assignment: CDR1 SGHTA and CDR2 FQGNSA. The length of the CDR3 is 14 residues. Trimming took 2 bases from V and 1 from J, leaving 8 bases between them. The CDR3 DNA is TGTGCCAGCAGCTTATGGGGGGTCCAAGAGACCCAGTACTTC. It yields the protein CASSLWGVQETQYF.

The chain recombines TRBV28 with TRBJ2-7; D is uncertain. V shed 7 bases and J shed 2 bases, with 15 bases lying between them. The CDR3 has 14 residues. The germline V gene encodes CDR1 MDHEN and CDR2 SYDVKM. The CDR3 DNA follows: TGTGCCAGCACCCCCGGGTCAAATCCCTACGAGCAGTACTTC. Translated, it gives CASTPGSNPYEQYF. The variable domain in full, completed from reference TRBV28 and TRBJ2-7, reads DVKVTQSSRYLVKRTGEKVFLECVQDMDHENMFWYRQDPGLGLRLIYFSYDVKMKEKGDIPEGYSVSREKKERFSLILESASTNQTSMYLCASTPGSNPYEQYFGPGTRLTVT.

This clone has ten or more counts. This chain uses TRBV4-1 with TRBJ2-7, with a possible D match to TRBD2 (6 bases). The length of the CDR3 is 15 residues. Germline lookup yields CDR1 MGHRA and CDR2 YSYEKL. The V end was cut by 4 bases, the J end by 7 bases, with 20 bases between. In nucleotides, the CDR3 is TGCGCCAGCAGCCCCCGGGACTCCCCCCGAGAGGAGCAGTACTTC. Its protein product is CASSPRDSPREEQYF.

This clone was detected once. This chain uses TRBV5-1 with TRBJ1-4; the D is unclear. The germline CDR1 and CDR2 sequences are SGHRS and YFSETQ. The V and J ends lost 2 bases and 4 bases respectively, with 6 bases between them. This CDR3 has 13 residues. The CDR3 nucleotides are TGCGCCAGCAGCTTACAGATTAATGAAAAACTGTTTTTT. Its translation is CASSLQINEKLFF.

The rearrangement joins TRBV15 to TRBJ2-7; 7 bases line up with TRBD1. V dropped 0 bases and J dropped 3; count of bases not matched to a gene: 5. This CDR3 contains 15 residues. CDR1 is LNHNV and CDR2 is YYDKDF in the germline V gene (reference sequence). The CDR3 reads CATSRDPGQIYEQYF. The CDR3 DNA reads TGTGCCACCAGCAGAGATCCGGGACAGATCTACGAGCAGTACTTC.

The chain employs TRBV24-1 and TRBJ2-4; D is unclear. The CDR3 extends over 13 amino acids. Per the germline V gene, CDR1 is KGHDR and CDR2 is SFDVKD. V shed 2 bases and J shed 6 bases, with 7 bases lying between them. The CDR3 DNA reads as TGTGCCACCAGTGATTACCATAGAAACATTCAGTACTTC. Protein product: CATSDYHRNIQYF.

The chain uses TRBV3-1 (or the pseudogene TRBV3-2) and TRBJ2-5; D is perhaps TRBD2 (5 bases). Trimming pared 4 bases from V and 5 bases from J, leaving 23 bases between. The CDR3 is 17 residues long. Germline V gene sequence: CDR1 LGHDT, CDR2 YNNKEL (reference sequence). CDR3 nucleotide sequence: TGTGCCAGCAGCCCTTACTCGAGGACTCGAGGGTGGGAGACCCAGTACTTC. Translated, it gives CASSPYSRTRGWETQYF.

This chain links TRBV2 with TRBJ1-1, with D unresolved. Germline-derived CDR1 and CDR2 are SNHLY and FYNNEI. V was clipped by 2 bases and J by 8 bases, with 6 bases between them. The CDR3 sequence is 11 residues long. CDR3 protein: CASSERYEAFF. CDR3 in DNA: TGTGCCAGCAGTGAACGGTACGAAGCTTTCTTT.